Here is one TCR beta chain with its context. Per the study methods: Estimation of nucleated cell counts was performed using reference gene primer amplification. Profiling relied on immunoSEQ multiplex PCR, and the TCRdb table lists in-frame clones only, not all of them. Clonal size and the V and J genes are those of that table, whereas D and trimming came from the DNA. The repertoire has under 150,000 clones, over 75% of them found once; the top ten carry roughly 10%. This sample stems from a study of blood T cell repertoires in COVID-19. Overall study context: COVID-19 samples collected from the United States, Italy and Spain covered acute and convalescent phases. PBMCs, B-cell-depleted T cells, or T cells were the source of the cDNA or gDNA that made up the material.

Sequences were obtained from peripheral blood. The receptor comes from a man aged 35 to 55 with active or convalescent COVID-19.

The CDR3 region is CASSRQGAEPMNTEAFF. DNA of the CDR3: TGTGCCAGCAGCAGACAGGGGGCTGAGCCCATGAACACTGAAGCTTTCTTT. This chain joins TRBV27 and TRBJ1-1, with TRBD1 identical over 10 bases. Germline V gene data show CDR1 as MNHEY and CDR2 as SMNVEV (reference sequence). The CDR3 extends over 17 amino acids. J gave up 0 bases and V 6 bases, and 10 bases lay outside the gene matches.